This TCR beta chain was sequenced for a study of somatic mutations in cytotoxic T cells in rheumatoid arthritis (dated by TCRdb to the late 2010s). For the study in its entirety: Before any treatment started and right after they were diagnosed, patients gave peripheral blood samples (about 27 ml EDTA). Some T-cell populations stained with V beta antibodies were sorted by flow on a FACSAria II or Sony SH800 to nearly 100% purity, with sorted V beta1+ cells additionally subjected to TCRB sequencing. In newly diagnosed rheumatoid arthritis without treatment, the study examined if expanded CD8+ T-cell clones harbor somatic mutations, relying on TCRB deep sequencing to characterize clonality. A total of 60 to 80 rheumatoid arthritis patients and about 20 healthy controls underwent TCRB deep sequencing. The median ages of the patient and control groups were essentially identical.

Genomic DNA underwent TCRB CDR3 sequencing using the immunoSEQ assay. The published analysis was carried out like this. When patient CD8+ clones exceeding 1% were checked against published virus-specific TCRB sequences, only a few matched. Analyses were restricted to productive TCRB rearrangements. Clonality was calculated as a Shannon entropy-based productive clonality index, and a clone was defined by a unique TCRB CDR3 sequence. The template counts of each clone relative to the total templates per sample were used to calculate repertoire overlap between two samples. A correlation with a Spearman r of 0.6 to 0.65 was found between V-gene usage by flow cytometry and V-gene usage by TCRB sequencing. TCRdb obtained this table from immuneACCESS and retained in-frame rearrangements with V and J assigned. These tables miss some clones; where compared with another copy, unresolved V genes account for less than half of the shortfall, and the remainder is unexplained. V and J calls and clone size are as listed in that table; D and trimming were resolved from the DNA. Counted in this sample were under 25,000 clones; less than 85% of them appeared once. Under 8% of the sample is in the top ten clones.

The full study reports these points: In patients, CD8+ clonality rose with age (Spearman r of about 0.53), which was not the case in healthy controls. The finding that TRBV07 was slightly underrepresented in patients was left unadjusted for multiple comparisons. Viral specificity could not be ruled out by absence from virus-specific databases, and the antigen targets of the expanded CD8+ clones remained unknown. Several identical CD8+ TCRB sequences were found in both blood and synovial fluid, and in about an eighth of the roughly 60 patients the largest CD8+ clone exceeded 20% of CD8+ cells. Rheumatoid arthritis patients and age-matched healthy controls did not significantly differ in CD8+ T-cell clonality.

A word on this clone: There is no known antigen for this receptor. No quality values exist for individual bases; no much larger clone is one base distant.

Flow cytometry confirmed the purity of CD4+ and CD8+ cells that had been isolated by positive magnetic bead selection on an AutoMACS. A TCR V beta antibody panel was used in flow cytometry to screen first for clonal expansions, which were then characterized by TCRB deep sequencing of sorted CD8+ fractions. Peripheral blood mononuclear cells were obtained using density gradient separation with Ficoll-Paque PLUS. DNA from CD4-enriched, CD8-enriched or PBMC samples was extracted using Nucleospin Tissue or Tissue XS kits and then quantified on a Qubit 2.0 fluorometer. The CDR3 sequence holds 13 residues, the cysteine and phenylalanine included. The CDR3 DNA has 39 bases and is translated from base 1. In the germline V gene (reference sequence), CDR1 corresponds to LNHDA and CDR2 to SQIVND. V drops 2 bases and J drops 4 bases, leaving 8 bases in between.

The sequence derives from a woman aged 40 to 50 with rheumatoid arthritis. The specimen sequenced was CD8+ T cells sorted from blood. The V and J genes are TRBV19 and TRBJ1-2; TRBD1 is perhaps the D gene, given 5 matching bases. In nucleotides, the sequence is TGTGCCAGTAGTATATCAGGGATCTATGGCTACACCTTC. Its protein reads: CASSISGIYGYTF.